This T cell receptor (beta chain) emerged from a study of shared clonotypes between healthy human individuals. Study conclusions and caveats: A generally larger estimated richness was seen in naive subsets than in memory subsets.

This clone was seen a single time. The antigen is unknown. The junction had 4 bases not matched to a gene; V was cut back by 5 bases and J by 3 bases. The CDR3 runs 14 residues. Germline lookup yields CDR1 MNHEY and CDR2 SVGAGI. Each subset's genomic DNA was shared equally among a number of immunoSEQ plates. Profiled with immunoSEQ multiplex PCR; TCRdb holds only in-frame clones, not every one. The profile covers almost 750,000 clones, with 55% to 80% appearing a single time and under 2% taken by the ten largest. The sample consisted of memory CD4+ T cells sorted from blood. Subset described: CD45RA-negative fraction. The chain links TRBV6-5 to TRBJ2-4; the match to TRBD1 covers 7 bases. The clonotype comes from a woman aged 30 to 39 in good health. CDR3 amino acids: CASSHRQGKNIQYF. DNA of the CDR3: TGTGCCAGCAGTCACAGACAGGGCAAAAACATTCAGTACTTC.